A selection of T cell receptor beta chains follows, all from one sample in a study of blood T cell repertoires in COVID-19. Profiled with immunoSEQ multiplex PCR; TCRdb holds only in-frame clones, not every one. Of under 150,000 clones in the sample, roughly four fifths were seen once. Sequencing was carried out using PBMCs or T cells enriched from blood (not recorded which). These receptors were collected from a man aged 35 to 55 with acute COVID-19. Both conserved end residues are part of each CDR3. A D gene is named only where the DNA matches it firmly. Expanded clones are given a class, and other clones once, few, many or no size at all.

d_gene	v_gene	abundance	j_gene	CDR3nt	CDR3aa
TRBD1	TRBV7-3	NA	TRBJ2-7	TGTGCCAGCAGCCTAAACGGACAGGGCTCGGGCGAGCAGTACTTC	CASSLNGQGSGEQYF
NA	TRBV5-5	NA	TRBJ1-4	TGTGCCAGCAGCTTGGGGTTTAAGGGGAGGGCAACTAATGAAAAACTGTTTTTT	CASSLGFKGRATNEKLFF
NA	TRBV14	NA	TRBJ2-3	TGTGCCAGCAGCCGCAGGGCAACTAGCACAGATACGCAGTATTTT	CASSRRATSTDTQYF
TRBD1	TRBV5-5	NA	TRBJ2-6	TGTGCCAGCAGCTTGGGGACAGGGTCTGGGGCCAACGTCCTGACTTTC	CASSLGTGSGANVLTF
TRBD1	TRBV11-3	NA	TRBJ1-1	TGTGCCAGCAGCGACTGGACAGGGAGGAACACTGAAGCTTTCTTT	CASSDWTGRNTEAFF
NA	TRBV2	NA	TRBJ2-7	TGTGCCAGCAGTGATCGTAGCGAGCAGTACTTC	CASSDRSEQYF
TRBD1	TRBV27	once	TRBJ1-1	TGTGCCAGCAGTATACAGGGGGGGAACACTGAAGCTTTCTTT	CASSIQGGNTEAFF
TRBD2	TRBV2	NA	TRBJ2-1	TGTGCCAGCAGGCCTAGCGGTACCTACAATGAGCAGTTCTTC	CASRPSGTYNEQFF
TRBD2	TRBV9	NA	TRBJ2-7	TGTGCCAGCAGCGCCCCCGGGAGGGACGACGAGCAGTACTTC	CASSAPGRDDEQYF
NA	TRBV3-1/TRBV3-2	NA	TRBJ1-1	TGTGCCAGCAGCCAAGAGTTAACGGGTGGTGAAGCTTTCTTT	CASSQELTGGEAFF
TRBD2	TRBV7-9	once	TRBJ2-1	TGTGCCAGCAGCTCCGGGACTAGCGGGAGGAGGAGTGAGCAGTTCTTC	CASSSGTSGRRSEQFF
TRBD2	TRBV5-4	NA	TRBJ2-1	TGTGCCAGCAGCTTGGGAGGGGCTAGCGGGGGGCCACATGAGCAGTTCTTC	CASSLGGASGGPHEQFF
NA	TRBV23-1	few	TRBJ1-6	TGCGCCAGCAGTCAATCCCGACAGGTCCCCAGCTCCTATAATTCACCCCTCCACTTT	CASSQSRQVPSSYNSPLHF
NA	TRBV28	NA	TRBJ2-7	TGTGCCAGCAGTTTGTACCGGTACGAGCAGTACTTC	CASSLYRYEQYF
NA	TRBV18	NA	TRBJ2-3	TGTGCCAGCTCGAACGGACAGTCGACAGATACGCAGTATTTT	CASSNGQSTDTQYF
TRBD2	TRBV9	NA	TRBJ2-2	TGTGCCAGCAGCGTCCTAGCGGGGGGGACCGGGGAGCTGTTTTTT	CASSVLAGGTGELFF
NA	TRBV6-5	NA	TRBJ1-4	TGTGCCAGCAGTCCACAGGGTAATGAAAAACTGTTTTTT	CASSPQGNEKLFF
NA	TRBV18	once	TRBJ2-3	TGTGCCAGCTCAGAACTTGGCACAGATACGCAGTATTTT	CASSELGTDTQYF
NA	TRBV19	NA	TRBJ1-2	TGTGCCAGTAGGGAATCAGGGTACTATGGCTACACCTTC	CASRESGYYGYTF
TRBD1	TRBV4-2	NA	TRBJ2-3	TGTGCCAGCAGCCCAGGGGGCCCTGGGACGCAGTATTTT	CASSPGGPGTQYF
NA	TRBV6-1	NA	TRBJ1-5	TGTGCCAGCAGTGAATACCCCCAAACAGGGAATCAGCCCCAGCATTTT	CASSEYPQTGNQPQHF
TRBD2	TRBV25-1	NA	TRBJ2-7	TGTGCCAGCAGTGAATATCGGGCTAGCGGGGTTGATTACGAGCAGTACTTC	CASSEYRASGVDYEQYF
TRBD1	TRBV3-1/TRBV3-2	NA	TRBJ1-3	TGTGCCAGCAGCCAAGCGGTAGGACAGGGGATAAACACCATATATTTT	CASSQAVGQGINTIYF
NA	TRBV15	NA	TRBJ2-1	TGTGCCACCAGCAGAGATCCAGCGCGGCCTGATAATGAGCAGTTCTTC	CATSRDPARPDNEQFF
TRBD2	TRBV6-5	once	TRBJ2-1	TGTGCCAGCAGTTACTCAGCGGGAGGGCCAAATAATGAGCAGTTCTTC	CASSYSAGGPNNEQFF
NA	TRBV12-3/TRBV12-4	NA	TRBJ1-6	TGTGCCAGCAGTTATGGCGAGAGGACACCCCTCCACTTT	CASSYGERTPLHF
NA	TRBV5-1	NA	TRBJ1-3	TGCGCCAGCAGCTTGGGGACAGACTCTGGAAACACCATATATTTT	CASSLGTDSGNTIYF
NA	TRBV18	NA	TRBJ1-2	TGTGCCAGCTCACTAACGGGAGAACCCCAGTTGTCCTTC	CASSLTGEPQLSF
TRBD1	TRBV15	NA	TRBJ2-1	TGTGCCACCAGCAGAGATCGTGGGACAGGGGGCAATGAGCAGTTCTTC	CATSRDRGTGGNEQFF
NA	TRBV24-1	many	TRBJ1-4	TGTGCCACCAGTGAGGCCGACACTGAAAAACTGTTTTTT	CATSEADTEKLFF
NA	TRBV7-3	once	TRBJ1-1	TGTGCCAGCAGCTTAACGCCGAGGGACACTGAAGCTTTCTTT	CASSLTPRDTEAFF
TRBD1	TRBV27	NA	TRBJ1-2	TGTGCCAGCAGCTTACAGGGGGCGCGAGGAGGCTACACCTTC	CASSLQGARGGYTF